This T cell receptor (beta chain) was sequenced in a study of blood T cell repertoires in COVID-19. Looking at the study overall: From T cells, B-cell-depleted T cells, or PBMCs came the material, which was cDNA or gDNA.

V gave up 4 bases and J gave up 5 bases, with 18 bases separating them. The CDR3 totals 15 residues. The germline gives CDR1 MNHEY, CDR2 SVGAGI. The study drew participants aged roughly 18 to 95 years from roughly 25 US areas. Participant-given clinical history determined each cohort assignment. Under the authors' procedure: Nucleated cell counts were estimated from reference gene primer amplification. The repertoire was sequenced with immunoSEQ multiplex PCR; TCRdb's copy has only in-frame clones and lacks some. The V and J calls and clone size were taken over from that table, and D and trimming were inferred from the DNA. The sample records 310,000 or so clones, around 88% being singletons.

The receptor was derived from a woman aged 40 to 50 who had recovered from COVID-19. The source material was PBMCs or T cells enriched from blood (not recorded which). The chain links TRBV6-5 to TRBJ2-7; D unresolved. The CDR3 loop reads CASSSPDKPYDEQYF. For the CDR3, the DNA is TGTGCCAGCAGTTCCCCCGACAAACCCTACGACGAGCAGTACTTC.